Presented here are 26 T cell receptor beta chains from one specimen sequenced in a study of blood T cell repertoires in COVID-19. Repertoires were generated with immunoSEQ multiplex PCR, while TCRdb's copy carries only in-frame clones and drops some. This table holds about 98,000 clones, just under 95% found once. The sequenced sample was peripheral blood. The source is a woman between 45 and 60 years old with COVID-19, enrolled during active disease.

The V gene is TRBV28, the J gene TRBJ1-2, with unresolved D. CDR3 size: 13 residues. Germline values: CDR1 MDHEN, CDR2 SYDVKM. With 5 bases removed from V and 4 bases from J, the gap between germline ends came to 11 bases. The CDR3, as DNA: TGTGCCAGCAGTCAAACCGGGATCTATGGCTACACCTTC. Translated, it gives CASSQTGIYGYTF.

The rearrangement links TRBV19 to TRBJ1-5, with D maybe TRBD1 (5 bases). The germline gives CDR1 LNHDA, CDR2 SQIVND (reference sequence). Trimming stripped 4 bases from V and 1 base from J, with 11 bases between. This CDR3 has 15 residues. The CDR3 DNA is TGTGCCAGTAGTACCGCGGGGGAGAGCAATCAGCCCCAGCATTTT. Encoded protein: CASSTAGESNQPQHF. Supplemented by reference TRBV19 and TRBJ1-5, the full variable domain reads DGGITQSPKYLFRKEGQNVTLSCEQNLNHDAMYWYRQDPGQGLRLIYYSQIVNDFQKGDIAEGYSVSREKKESFPLTVTSAQKNPTAFYLCASSTAGESNQPQHFGDGTRLSIL.

This chain connects TRBV3-1 (or the pseudogene TRBV3-2) to TRBJ2-1; tentative D call: TRBD2 (5 bases). From germline, CDR1 is LGHDT and CDR2 YNNKEL (reference sequence). This CDR3 is 17 amino acids long. Trimming stripped 1 base from V and 0 bases from J, with 13 bases between. This CDR3 reads CASSQAWERSSYNEQFF. CDR3 DNA sequence: TGTGCCAGCAGCCAAGCTTGGGAGCGTAGCTCCTACAATGAGCAGTTCTTC.

V usage is TRBV5-4 and J usage is TRBJ2-7, with 8 bases fitting TRBD1. The trim removed 4 bases at V and 3 bases at J, leaving 9 bases unmatched. Germline V gene sequence: CDR1 SGHNT, CDR2 YYREEE (reference sequence). This CDR3 is 15 amino acids long. The CDR3 coding sequence is TGTGCCAGCAGCACAGGACAGGGTGGTGACTACGAGCAGTACTTC. This encodes CASSTGQGGDYEQYF.

V gene TRBV10-3 combines with J gene TRBJ2-3; 7 bases are a match to TRBD2. The CDR3 runs to 14 residues. V lost 6 bases to trimming and J lost 1 base; unmatched junction nucleotides: 4. CDR1 and CDR2 from the germline V gene are ENHRY and SYGVKD. The CDR3 DNA reads TGTGCCATCAGCCCAAGCGGGGGCACAGATACGCAGTATTTT. It is translated as CAISPSGGTDTQYF.

The V call is TRBV2, the J call TRBJ2-7; 8 bases are a match to TRBD2. CDR3 length: 14 amino acids. CDR1 and CDR2 (germline): SNHLY, FYNNEI. Trimming cost V 7 bases and J 2 bases; bases outside gene matches: 7. CDR3: CASKAGAGTYEQYV. In DNA, the CDR3 is TGTGCCAGCAAAGCGGGGGCAGGAACCTACGAGCAGTACGTC.

The rearrangement links TRBV5-5 to TRBJ1-5, with 7 bases identical to TRBD1. The germline V gene encodes CDR1 SGHKS and CDR2 YYEKEE (reference sequence). Losses at the gene ends were 5 bases for V and 1 base for J; bases not matched to a gene: 9. The CDR3 is 16 residues long. The CDR3, as DNA: TGTGCCAGCAGTTTCTTCCCGACAGGGAGCAATCAGCCCCAGCATTTT. Amino acid sequence: CASSFFPTGSNQPQHF.

V and J are TRBV7-2 and TRBJ1-1, with 7 positions matching TRBD1. Germline trimming cut 2 bases from V and 8 bases from J; bases unmatched to any gene: 5. The germline gives CDR1 SGHTA, CDR2 FQGNSA. The CDR3 has 13 residues. This chain's CDR3 is CASSLTGQIEAFF. The CDR3 DNA reads as TGTGCCAGCAGCTTAACGGGACAGATCGAAGCTTTCTTT.

V and J are TRBV11-2 and TRBJ2-1, with 13 bases aligning to TRBD2. V lost 2 bases to trimming and J lost 9 bases; unmatched junction nucleotides: 10. CDR1 and CDR2 from the germline V gene are SGHAT and FQNNGV. CDR3 size: 17 residues. This CDR3 reads CASSLTSGGAVLGEQFF. In DNA form, the CDR3 reads TGTGCCAGCAGCTTAACTAGCGGGGGGGCCGTGCTGGGTGAGCAGTTCTTC.

A single count supports this clone. This chain connects TRBV3-1 (or the pseudogene TRBV3-2) to TRBJ1-1; 10 bases match TRBD1. The CDR3 has 14 amino acids. Trimming at V came to 4 bases and at J to 2 bases, leaving 1 base not matched to a gene. Germline values: CDR1 LGHDT, CDR2 YNNKEL (reference sequence). Written as DNA, the CDR3 is TGTGCCAGCAGCCGGGACAGGGGAAACACTGAAGCTTTCTTT. Translating gives CASSRDRGNTEAFF.

This clone has a single count. The genes are TRBV6-1 and TRBJ1-4; 7 positions agree with TRBD1. The CDR3 loop spans 18 amino acids. Trimming cost V 2 bases and J 7 bases; bases outside gene matches: 16. The germline V gene has CDR1 MNHNS and CDR2 SASEGT. The CDR3 DNA is TGTGCCAGCAGTGAAAAAGTCAGGGTGACAGGGAACCGTGAAAAACTGTTTTTT. Its protein is CASSEKVRVTGNREKLFF.

The rearrangement uses TRBV4-1 and TRBJ1-4; TRBD1 agrees at 10 bases. CDR1 is MGHRA, CDR2 YSYEKL, per germline. The CDR3 spans 15 residues. The trim removed 2 bases at V and 6 bases at J, leaving 3 bases unmatched. The chain's CDR3 is CASSQTDRGYEKLFF. The CDR3 nucleotides read TGCGCCAGCAGCCAAACGGACAGGGGGTATGAAAAACTGTTTTTT.

The genes are TRBV7-8 and TRBJ2-5, with D maybe TRBD1 (5 bases). Trimming pared 5 bases from V and 5 bases from J, leaving 9 bases between. The CDR3 totals 12 residues. CDR1 is SGHVS and CDR2 is FQNEAQ in the germline V gene. The CDR3: CASSPGWETQYF. CDR3 in DNA: TGTGCCAGCAGCCCAGGGTGGGAGACCCAGTACTTC. The variable domain in full, completed from reference TRBV7-8 and TRBJ2-5, reads GAGVSQSPRYKVAKRGQDVALRCDPISGHVSLFWYQQALGQGPEFLTYFQNEAQLDKSGLPSDRFFAERPEGSVSTLKIQRTQQEDSAVYLCASSPGWETQYFGPGTRLLVL.

The table lists this clone with a count of one. The chain employs TRBV5-6 and TRBJ1-6; TRBD1 is a possible D gene (5 bases). V lost 0 bases, J lost 8 bases, and 12 bases lay in between. This CDR3 has 15 residues. Per germline, CDR1 SGHDT and CDR2 YYEEEE. The CDR3 nucleotides are TGTGCCAGCAGCTTGGTTCCGGGAGGGGATTCACCCCTCCACTTT. It is translated as CASSLVPGGDSPLHF.

The chain employs TRBV11-2 and TRBJ2-7, with 9 bases fitting TRBD1. Per the germline V gene, CDR1 is SGHAT and CDR2 is FQNNGV. Trimming at V came to 6 bases and at J to 4 bases, leaving 4 bases not matched to a gene. The CDR3 totals 13 residues. CDR3 residues: CASRGTGRYEQYF. CDR3 nucleotide sequence: TGTGCCAGCAGGGGGACAGGGAGGTACGAGCAGTACTTC.

The rearrangement links TRBV7-4 to TRBJ1-3; perhaps TRBD1 as D (6 bases). This CDR3 is 18 amino acids long. The V gene's germline CDR1 is SGHVT and CDR2 SQSDAQ. V lost 5 bases and J lost 0, with 20 bases in between. CDR3 residues: CASSRWYGGPYSGNTIYF. In DNA form, the CDR3 reads TGTGCCAGCAGCCGCTGGTACGGGGGGCCCTACTCTGGAAACACCATATATTTT.

The gene calls are TRBV19 and TRBJ1-1; possibly TRBD1 for D (6 bases). Germline CDR1 reads LNHDA; CDR2 reads SQIVND (reference sequence). This CDR3 comprises 14 residues. V was shortened by 6 bases and J by 2 bases, with 13 bases between the two germline ends. The CDR3 DNA is TGTGCCAGTAGCCGGGGGGGCGGAAACACTGAAGCTTTCTTT. Residues: CASSRGGGNTEAFF.

The rearrangement uses TRBV5-1 and TRBJ1-2; no reliable D call. Germline V gene data show CDR1 as SGHRS and CDR2 as YFSETQ. With 4 bases removed from V and 2 bases from J, the gap between germline ends came to 12 bases. CDR3 size: 14 residues. CDR3 DNA sequence: TGCGCCAGCAGCCCGGACTTAGGGAACTATGGCTACACCTTC. It codes for CASSPDLGNYGYTF. Full variable domain (rest looked up from reference TRBV5-1 and TRBJ1-2): KAGVTQTPRYLIKTRGQQVTLSCSPISGHRSVSWYQQTPGQGLQFLFEYFSETQRNKGNFPGRFSGRQFSNSRSEMNVSTLELGDSALYLCASSPDLGNYGYTFGSGTRLTVV.

The rearrangement joins TRBV11-2 to TRBJ1-1; 10 bases map to TRBD1. Germline CDR1 SGHAT, CDR2 FQNNGV. The V segment lost 4 bases and the J segment 6 bases; nucleotides outside the gene matches: 5. There are 14 residues in the CDR3. CDR3 sequence reads: CASSSDRGLAEAFF. The CDR3 DNA reads as TGTGCCAGCAGCTCCGACAGGGGGCTCGCTGAAGCTTTCTTT. The complete variable domain, with remaining parts taken from reference TRBV11-2 and TRBJ1-1, reads EAGVAQSPRYKIIEKRQSVAFWCNPISGHATLYWYQQILGQGPKLLIQFQNNGVVDDSQLPKDRFSAERLKGVDSTLKIQPAKLEDSAVYLCASSSDRGLAEAFFGQGTRLTVV.

The gene calls are TRBV19 and TRBJ1-1; D unresolved. From germline, CDR1 is LNHDA and CDR2 SQIVND (reference sequence). V lost 4 bases and J lost 4, with 13 bases in between. CDR3 size: 14 residues. CDR3 in amino acids: CASSKNTVPTEAFF. CDR3 DNA: TGTGCCAGTAGTAAAAATACAGTTCCCACTGAAGCTTTCTTT.

The chain combines TRBV5-6 with TRBJ1-2; tentative D call: TRBD1 (6 bases). V lost 1 base and J lost 6, with 13 bases in between. There are 14 residues in the CDR3. In germline, CDR1 is SGHDT, CDR2 YYEEEE. The CDR3 loop reads CASSLLGGQNGYTF. DNA for the CDR3: TGTGCCAGCAGCTTGCTGGGGGGGCAGAATGGCTACACCTTC.

V usage is TRBV14 and J usage is TRBJ1-2, with 7 positions matching TRBD1. J lost 6 bases, V lost 5 bases, and 9 bases had no gene match. The germline V gene encodes CDR1 SGHDN and CDR2 FVKESK. The CDR3 spans 14 residues. As DNA, the CDR3 is TGTGCCAGCAGCTACACTGACAGGGTGAATGGCTACACCTTC. This sequence encodes CASSYTDRVNGYTF.

The genes are TRBV12-5 and TRBJ1-5; 7 nucleotides agree with TRBD1. Germline V lookup: CDR1 LGHNT, CDR2 FRNRAP. CDR3 length: 14 amino acids. V trimming: 1 base; J trimming: 4 bases; junction bases outside the gene matches: 1. The CDR3 nucleotides are TGTGCTAGTGGTTTGGGGACAGGAAATCAGCCCCAGCATTTT. Protein product: CASGLGTGNQPQHF. Drawing the rest from reference TRBV12-5 and TRBJ1-5, the complete variable domain is DARVTQTPRHKVTEMGQEVTMRCQPILGHNTVFWYRQTMMQGLELLAYFRNRAPLDDSGMPKDRFSAEMPDATLATLKIQPSEPRDSAVYFCASGLGTGNQPQHFGDGTRLSIL.

This clone occurred once. J is TRBJ2-1 and V is TRBV4-1, with 7 bases that match TRBD2. V dropped 2 bases and J dropped 1; count of bases not matched to a gene: 5. Germline loops: CDR1 MGHRA, CDR2 YSYEKL. This CDR3 contains 16 residues. The CDR3 reads CASSQFGGKSYNEQFF. The CDR3 coding sequence is TGCGCCAGCAGCCAATTCGGGGGGAAATCCTACAATGAGCAGTTCTTC.

The rearrangement uses TRBV7-2 and TRBJ2-7, with 7 positions matching TRBD1. The CDR3 has 15 amino acids. Germline lookup yields CDR1 SGHTA and CDR2 FQGNSA. J was trimmed by 5 bases and V by 1 base; bases with no gene match: 8. For the CDR3, the DNA is TGTGCCAGCAGCTTAGGCCCCGACAGGGTACACGAGCAGTACTTC. Encoded protein: CASSLGPDRVHEQYF.

This chain uses TRBV2 with TRBJ2-1; unclear D gene. V was cut by 2 bases and J by 0 bases, with 14 bases left in between. From germline, CDR1 is SNHLY and CDR2 FYNNEI. The CDR3 sequence is 17 residues long. The CDR3, as DNA: TGTGCCAGCAGTGAAATTTGGTCAGGCGTCTCCTACAATGAGCAGTTCTTC. Encoded protein: CASSEIWSGVSYNEQFF.